Below are 7 T cell receptor beta chains sequenced from a single sample in a study of spatial heterogeneity in lung cancer. In TCRdb, the 5' RACE reads were re-called with MiXCR into one record per CDR3 protein. Of under 85,000 distinct CDR3 sequences listed, roughly 8% are singletons. Time point of the sample: sample taken at primary tumor resection. This material consisted of PBMCs, taken at surgery. These receptor sequences come from a male donor with early-stage non-small cell lung cancer.

This clonotype was detected many times. This chain links TRBV29-1 with TRBJ1-2; D remains unclear. The germline V gene has CDR1 SQVTM and CDR2 ANQGSEA. The ends were cut back, 1 base at V and 3 bases at J, with 9 bases in the middle. The CDR3 totals 13 residues. CDR3 in amino acids: CSVEVGSYYGYTF. The CDR3 DNA follows: TGCAGCGTTGAAGTTGGATCCTACTATGGCTACACCTTC.

The CDR3: CASSSLDRHRNTEAFF. As DNA, the CDR3 is TGTGCCAGCAGCTCGCTGGACCGTCACAGGAACACTGAAGCTTTCTTT. The rearrangement links TRBV5-5 to TRBJ1-1; D is unresolved. Trimming took 3 bases from V and 1 from J, leaving 16 bases between them. The CDR3 runs to 16 residues. The V gene's germline CDR1 is SGHKS and CDR2 YYEKEE (reference sequence).

This clonotype was recorded many times. This chain uses TRBV27 with TRBJ1-6; D not resolved. The CDR3 runs to 14 residues. CDR1 and CDR2 from the germline V gene are MNHEY and SMNVEV (reference sequence). Trimming removed 0 bases from V and 11 bases from J, with 11 bases in between. The CDR3 DNA reads as TGTGCCAGCAGTTTATCGTCCGGTCGAACACCCCTCCACTTT. Amino acid sequence: CASSLSSGRTPLHF.

Comment on this clonotype: It may be a read error: a sequence one base away is much more abundant. The genes are TRBV5-1 and TRBJ2-7; D could derive from TRBD1 or TRBD2 (5 bases each). Trimming left V 4 bases short and J 2 bases short, with 13 bases between. From germline, CDR1 is SGHRS and CDR2 YFSETQ. This CDR3 region has 14 residues. The CDR3 spells CASSPWGNPYEQYF. In DNA form, the CDR3 reads TGCGCCAGCAGCCCGTGGGGGAACCCCTACGAGCAGTACTTC.

This clonotype was found a few times. This chain connects TRBV2 to TRBJ1-1; TRBD1 aligns across 8 bases. CDR3 length: 15 amino acids. Losses at the gene ends were 7 bases for V and 4 bases for J; bases not matched to a gene: 11. The germline gives CDR1 SNHLY, CDR2 FYNNEI. The CDR3 sequence: CASTIEAGGGTEAFF. Here the CDR3 DNA reads TGTGCCAGCACCATTGAGGCAGGGGGCGGCACTGAAGCTTTCTTT.

This clonotype showed up many times. The chain combines TRBV20-1 with TRBJ2-7; 9 bases line up with TRBD1. The V and J ends lost 4 bases and 3 bases, in that order; junction bases with no gene match: 4. CDR3 length: 13 residues. Germline CDR1 is DFQATT and CDR2 is SNEGSKA (reference sequence). DNA for the CDR3: TGCAGTGCTATGGACAGGGGCCGCTACGAGCAGTACTTC. Translated: CSAMDRGRYEQYF.

The chain carries TRBV24-1 and TRBJ2-1; 10 bases are a match to TRBD1. Losses at the gene ends were 9 bases for V and 6 bases for J; bases not matched to a gene: 7. Germline-derived CDR1 and CDR2 are KGHDR and SFDVKD. The CDR3 sequence is 14 residues long. CDR3: CATAGDRGINEQFF. The CDR3 DNA reads as TGTGCCACCGCTGGGGACAGGGGTATCAATGAGCAGTTCTTC.